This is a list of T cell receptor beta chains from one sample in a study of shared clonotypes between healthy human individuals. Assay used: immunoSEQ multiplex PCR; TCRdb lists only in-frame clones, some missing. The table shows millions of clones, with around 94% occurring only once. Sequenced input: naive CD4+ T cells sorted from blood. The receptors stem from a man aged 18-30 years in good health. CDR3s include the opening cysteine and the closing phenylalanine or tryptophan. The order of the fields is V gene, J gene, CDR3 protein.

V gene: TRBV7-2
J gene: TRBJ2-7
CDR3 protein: CASSFAQGGHEQYF

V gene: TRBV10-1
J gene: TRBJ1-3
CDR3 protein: CASSGGSGNTIYF

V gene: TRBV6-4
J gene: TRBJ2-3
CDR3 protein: CASSDWRELSHTQYF

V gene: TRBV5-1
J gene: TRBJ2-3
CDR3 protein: CASRGTGGMGTDTQYF

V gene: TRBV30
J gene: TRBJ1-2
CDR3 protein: CAWSSYRPQRDGYTF

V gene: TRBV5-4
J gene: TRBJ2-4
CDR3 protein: CASSWRGPEGNIQYF

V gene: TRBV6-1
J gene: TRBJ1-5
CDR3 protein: CASEVYGNQPQHF

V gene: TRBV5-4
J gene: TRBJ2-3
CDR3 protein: CASTGGPTDTQYF

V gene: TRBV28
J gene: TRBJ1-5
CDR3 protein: CASSSPGQNQPQHF

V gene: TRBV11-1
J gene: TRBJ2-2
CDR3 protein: CASSFGPSYTGELFF

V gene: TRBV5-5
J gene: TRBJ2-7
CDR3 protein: CASSLGALISSYEQYF

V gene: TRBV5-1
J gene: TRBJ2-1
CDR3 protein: CASSSETDDRHYLSSYNEQFF

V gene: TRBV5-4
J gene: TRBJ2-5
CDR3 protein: CATTGGSGETQYF

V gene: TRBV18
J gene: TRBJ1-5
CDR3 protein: CASSPDRSNQPQHF

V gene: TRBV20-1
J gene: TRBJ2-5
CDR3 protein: CSAPRETQYF

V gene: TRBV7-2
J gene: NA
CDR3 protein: CASSSGDRGYEQYF

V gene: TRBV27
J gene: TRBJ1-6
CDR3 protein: CARRQGLWTYNSPLHF

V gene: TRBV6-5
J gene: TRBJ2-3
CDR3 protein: CASSAGLGFLQYF

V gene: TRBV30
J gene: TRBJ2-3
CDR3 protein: CAWSPQGGGQYF

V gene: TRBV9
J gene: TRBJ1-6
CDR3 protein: CASSVGRGGNSPLHF

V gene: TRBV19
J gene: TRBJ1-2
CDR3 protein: CASSGRVDGYTF

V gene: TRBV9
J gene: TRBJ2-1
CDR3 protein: CASSVAAGGPGDNEQFF

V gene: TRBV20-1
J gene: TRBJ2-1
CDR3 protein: CSALGEGQFF

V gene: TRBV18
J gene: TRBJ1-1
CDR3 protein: CASSPFPANTEAFF

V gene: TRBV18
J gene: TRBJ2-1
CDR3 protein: CASSPPASGTNEQFF

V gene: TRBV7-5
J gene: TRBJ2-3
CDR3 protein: CARRAPIDQYF